Shown below are 28 T cell receptor beta chains from a single sample sequenced in a study of shared clonotypes between healthy human individuals. Sequenced by immunoSEQ multiplex PCR; TCRdb stores in-frame clones only, minus some. The profile shows about 2.3 million clones, around 90% of them singletons. Sample: naive CD4+ T cells from PBMCs. Subset defined: CD45RA+ positively selected. Source of these receptors: a man younger than 30 in good health. Some clones in this sample may be carry-over from other donors' samples.

This clone was counted between two and nine times. The V gene is TRBV2, the J gene TRBJ1-5, with D unresolved. From germline, CDR1 is SNHLY and CDR2 FYNNEI. With 4 bases removed from V and 2 bases from J, the gap between germline ends came to 6 bases. This CDR3 is 13 amino acids long. The CDR3 sequence is CASSVVGNQPQHF. Here the CDR3 DNA reads TGTGCCAGCAGTGTTGTCGGCAATCAGCCCCAGCATTTT.

This clone was detected only once. The chain recombines TRBV15 with TRBJ2-7, with 8 bases identical to TRBD2. The V and J ends lost 3 bases and 0 bases, in that order; junction bases with no gene match: 10. CDR3 length: 17 residues. Germline V gene lookup returns CDR1 LNHNV and CDR2 YYDKDF (reference sequence). As DNA, the CDR3 is TGTGCCACCAGCAGGGAGGGGCTAGCGGGTAGCTCCTACGAGCAGTACTTC. Encoded protein: CATSREGLAGSSYEQYF.

The gene calls are TRBV11-2 and TRBJ2-3; D gene unclear. V shed 2 bases and J shed 2 bases, with 11 bases lying between them. Germline V lookup: CDR1 SGHAT, CDR2 FQNNGV. The CDR3 extends over 15 amino acids. The CDR3 DNA is TGTGCCAGCAGCTTATCACTGGAACCCACAGATACGCAGTATTTT. Protein sequence: CASSLSLEPTDTQYF.

The chain couples TRBV7-2 to TRBJ1-1; TRBD1 agrees at 10 bases. J lost 0 bases, V lost 5 bases, and 9 bases had no gene match. The germline V gene has CDR1 SGHTA and CDR2 FQGNSA. There are 17 residues in the CDR3. The DNA of the CDR3 is TGTGCCAGCAGCAGGGGACAGGGGATATATTTGAACACTGAAGCTTTCTTT. Translating gives CASSRGQGIYLNTEAFF.

This clone appeared once. The chain joins TRBV7-8 to TRBJ1-1; 7 nucleotides align to TRBD1. V lost 4 bases, J lost 5 bases, and 7 bases stayed unmatched. The V gene's germline CDR1 is SGHVS and CDR2 FQNEAQ. The CDR3 has 14 amino acids. CDR3 nucleotides: TGTGCCAGCAGCTCCCAGGGGGGTTCGACTGAAGCTTTCTTT. Protein: CASSSQGGSTEAFF.

This clone was seen a single time. The sample contains more than one DNA sequence encoding this CDR3. This chain uses TRBV11-2 with TRBJ2-7; D remains unclear. The V gene lost 5 bases and the J gene lost 3 bases, with 8 bases spanning the gap. From germline, CDR1 is SGHAT and CDR2 FQNNGV. The CDR3 is 12 residues long. The CDR3 is CASSPPGYEQYF. The CDR3 DNA follows: TGTGCCAGCAGCCCCCCTGGCTACGAGCAGTACTTC.

This sequence joins TRBV7-9 and TRBJ1-3; 7 nucleotides agree with TRBD1. This CDR3 has 13 amino acids. Germline loops: CDR1 SEHNR, CDR2 FQNEAQ (reference sequence). J was trimmed by 6 bases and V by 5 bases; bases with no gene match: 4. CDR3 sequence reads: CASSTDRQNTIYF. In DNA form, the CDR3 reads TGTGCCAGCAGCACGGACAGGCAAAACACCATATATTTT.

The V call is TRBV27, the J call TRBJ2-7; tentative D call: TRBD2 (7 bases). Germline V gene sequence: CDR1 MNHEY, CDR2 SMNVEV (reference sequence). The CDR3 has 15 amino acids. The ends were cut back, 2 bases at V and 0 bases at J, with 11 bases in the middle. The CDR3 loop is CASSLEGGRSYEQYF. In nucleotides, the CDR3 is TGTGCCAGCAGTTTAGAGGGGGGGCGCTCCTACGAGCAGTACTTC.

In the case of this clone: Other DNA sequences within the sample encode an identical CDR3. CDR3 loop: CASSLGQSYGYTF. The CDR3 region has the DNA TGTGCCAGCAGCTTAGGACAGTCCTATGGCTACACCTTC. The chain employs TRBV11-2 and TRBJ1-2; tentatively, D is TRBD1 (5 bases). The CDR3 extends over 13 amino acids. V lost 1 base and J lost 4, with 7 bases in between. Looked up from germline, CDR1 is SGHAT and CDR2 is FQNNGV.

This clone is a singleton in its sample. The V gene is TRBV14, the J gene TRBJ1-3; D is unresolved. V lost 6 bases and J 1 base, leaving 4 bases between the germline ends. CDR1 and CDR2 (germline): SGHDN, FVKESK. The CDR3 length is 12 residues. As DNA, the CDR3 is TGTGCCAGCAGTAGGTCTGGAAACACCATATATTTT. This translates into CASSRSGNTIYF.

The chain uses TRBV7-7 and TRBJ2-1, with TRBD2 identical over 12 bases. CDR1 SSHAT and CDR2 FNYEAQ come from the germline V gene (reference sequence). CDR3 length: 16 amino acids. The ends lost 4 bases at V and 5 bases at J; junction bases unmatched: 6. The CDR3 is CASSSGLAGINNEQFF. Here the CDR3 DNA reads TGTGCCAGCAGCTCCGGACTAGCGGGGATTAACAATGAGCAGTTCTTC.

In nucleotides, the CDR3 is TGCAGCGTTGAAGACAAAAACATTCAGTACTTC. Translating it yields CSVEDKNIQYF. The chain couples TRBV29-1 to TRBJ2-4; no firm D call. The CDR3 has 11 residues. V was pared by 0 bases and J by 3 bases, with 0 bases between. Germline values: CDR1 SQVTM, CDR2 ANQGSEA.

This chain links TRBV18 with TRBJ2-7; 13 nucleotides align to TRBD2. V shed 2 bases, J shed 5 bases, and the junction held 3 bases outside the gene matches. Germline V gene lookup returns CDR1 KGHSH and CDR2 LQKENI. The length of the CDR3 is 15 residues. CDR3 protein: CASSPGLAGVHEQYF. CDR3 DNA: TGTGCCAGCTCACCAGGACTAGCGGGAGTCCACGAGCAGTACTTC. The variable domain in full, with the rest retrieved from reference TRBV18 and TRBJ2-7, is NAGVMQNPRHLVRRRGQEARLRCSPMKGHSHVYWYRQLPEEGLKFMVYLQKENIIDESGMPKERFSAEFPKEGPSILRIQQVVRGDSAAYFCASSPGLAGVHEQYFGPGTRLTVT.

The CDR3 sequence: CASSALPLSGANVLTF. The DNA for the CDR3 is TGTGCCAGCAGTGCGCTGCCCCTCTCTGGGGCCAACGTCCTGACTTTC. The chain is built from TRBV2 and TRBJ2-6; unclear D gene. Germline CDR1 is SNHLY and CDR2 is FYNNEI. V was trimmed by 4 bases and J by 0 bases, leaving 10 bases between them. This CDR3 region has 16 residues.

The chain joins TRBV11-2 to TRBJ2-2; perhaps TRBD1 as D (6 bases). Trimming left V 6 bases short and J 6 bases short, with 17 bases between. CDR3 size: 15 residues. CDR1 and CDR2 from the germline V gene are SGHAT and FQNNGV. Here the CDR3 reads CASRTGTTVPGELFF. The CDR3 DNA sequence: TGTGCCAGCAGGACCGGGACAACTGTTCCCGGGGAGCTGTTTTTT. The full variable domain, rest sourced from reference TRBV11-2 and TRBJ2-2, is EAGVAQSPRYKIIEKRQSVAFWCNPISGHATLYWYQQILGQGPKLLIQFQNNGVVDDSQLPKDRFSAERLKGVDSTLKIQPAKLEDSAVYLCASRTGTTVPGELFFGEGSRLTVL.

This chain uses TRBV6-5 with TRBJ2-2; 7 bases match TRBD1. With 6 bases clipped from V and 6 bases from J, the junction kept 10 bases outside the gene matches. The CDR3 length is 15 residues. From germline, CDR1 is MNHEY and CDR2 SVGAGI. CDR3 amino acids: CASSPGAGGAGELFF. The CDR3 DNA reads TGTGCCAGCAGCCCCGGGGCAGGGGGTGCCGGGGAGCTGTTTTTT.

The chain joins TRBV27 to TRBJ2-7, with 7 bases matching TRBD2. V shed 4 bases, J shed 2 bases, and the junction held 11 bases outside the gene matches. This CDR3 contains 16 residues. Germline lookup yields CDR1 MNHEY and CDR2 SMNVEV (reference sequence). The DNA of the CDR3 is TGTGCCAGCAGTTCCCCTCGGGCGGGAGTGACCTACGAGCAGTACTTC. It is translated as CASSSPRAGVTYEQYF.

In its sample, this clone was seen a few times. The chain couples TRBV18 to TRBJ1-1, with D perhaps TRBD1 (5 bases). Trimming removed 4 bases at V and 1 base at J, with 10 bases between. CDR3 length: 14 residues. Germline V CDR1 and CDR2: KGHSH, LQKENI. The CDR3 reads CASSLTQGNTEAFF. In DNA, the CDR3 is TGTGCCAGCTCACTCACCCAGGGGAACACTGAAGCTTTCTTT.

The chain is built from TRBV5-1 and TRBJ1-1; TRBD1 matches at 9 bases. Germline trimming cut 4 bases from V and 5 bases from J; bases unmatched to any gene: 6. This CDR3 comprises 14 residues. Looked up from germline, CDR1 is SGHRS and CDR2 is YFSETQ. The CDR3 is CASSRDRERTEAFF. In DNA form, the CDR3 reads TGCGCCAGCAGCCGGGACAGGGAAAGAACTGAAGCTTTCTTT.

This clone came up a few times. CDR3 DNA: TGTGCCTCCACGACAGGGAACAATCAGCCCCAGCATTTT. Amino acids: CASTTGNNQPQHF. This chain connects TRBV30 to TRBJ1-5, with TRBD1 identical over 7 bases. Unmatched junction bases numbered 6, after V lost 7 bases and J lost 3 bases. Germline CDR1 is GTSNPN and CDR2 is SVGIG (reference sequence). The CDR3 extends over 13 amino acids. The full variable domain, completed using reference TRBV30 and TRBJ1-5, is SQTIHQWPATLVQPVGSPLSLECTVEGTSNPNLYWYRQAAGRGLQLLFYSVGIGQISSEVPQNLSASRPQDRQFILSSKKLLLSDSGFYLCASTTGNNQPQHFGDGTRLSIL.

To note about this clone: Other nucleotide sequences in the sample specify the same CDR3. The chain has TRBV5-1 and TRBJ2-7; 8 bases fit TRBD2. V dropped 1 base and J dropped 4; count of bases not matched to a gene: 4. This CDR3 is built from 14 residues. Germline lookup yields CDR1 SGHRS and CDR2 YFSETQ. CDR3: CASSLSGSGYEQYF. CDR3 DNA: TGCGCCAGCAGCTTGAGCGGGAGTGGTTACGAGCAGTACTTC. The whole variable domain, filled in from reference TRBV5-1 and TRBJ2-7, reads KAGVTQTPRYLIKTRGQQVTLSCSPISGHRSVSWYQQTPGQGLQFLFEYFSETQRNKGNFPGRFSGRQFSNSRSEMNVSTLELGDSALYLCASSLSGSGYEQYFGPGTRLTVT.

Of note for this clone: The sample contains more than one DNA sequence encoding this CDR3. V usage is TRBV7-9 and J usage is TRBJ1-5; 7 bases are shared with TRBD1. Germline lookup yields CDR1 SEHNR and CDR2 FQNEAQ (reference sequence). V lost 4 bases and J lost 1; bases outside the gene matches: 1. This CDR3 spans 14 amino acids. The CDR3 DNA reads as TGTGCCAGCAGCTCACAGGGGAGCAATCAGCCCCAGCATTTT. Its protein product is CASSSQGSNQPQHF. Using reference TRBV7-9 and TRBJ1-5 for the parts outside the CDR3, the full variable domain is DTGVSQNPRHKITKRGQNVTFRCDPISEHNRLYWYRQTLGQGPEFLTYFQNEAQLEKSRLLSDRFSAERPKGSFSTLEIQRTEQGDSAMYLCASSSQGSNQPQHFGDGTRLSIL.

This clone was observed once. The CDR3 loop is CASSLRSNRGTEAFF. The CDR3 DNA reads TGTGCCAGCAGCTTAAGATCTAACAGGGGCACTGAAGCTTTCTTT. V usage is TRBV11-2 and J usage is TRBJ1-1, with TRBD1 matching over 7 bases. The junction had 7 bases not matched to a gene; V was cut back by 2 bases and J by 4 bases. CDR1 SGHAT and CDR2 FQNNGV come from the germline V gene. The CDR3 totals 15 residues.

V usage is TRBV15 and J usage is TRBJ2-7; D is perhaps TRBD1 (6 bases). Trimming stripped 1 base from V and 4 bases from J, with 14 bases between. CDR1 is LNHNV, CDR2 YYDKDF, per germline (reference sequence). This CDR3 has 15 residues. Here the CDR3 DNA reads TGTGCCACCAGCAGAGTTGCACAGGGTTGGTACGAGCAGTACTTC. Protein: CATSRVAQGWYEQYF.

The rearrangement joins TRBV5-1 to TRBJ1-3; the D is unclear. Germline V gene sequence: CDR1 SGHRS, CDR2 YFSETQ. This CDR3 has 16 residues. V lost 4 bases to trimming and J lost 2 bases, with 16 bases between them. CDR3 DNA sequence: TGCGCCAGCAGCGGACGGACGGGCTCTCCTGGAAACACCATATATTTT. Translated: CASSGRTGSPGNTIYF. The variable domain in full, with the rest retrieved from reference TRBV5-1 and TRBJ1-3, is KAGVTQTPRYLIKTRGQQVTLSCSPISGHRSVSWYQQTPGQGLQFLFEYFSETQRNKGNFPGRFSGRQFSNSRSEMNVSTLELGDSALYLCASSGRTGSPGNTIYFGEGSWLTVV.

V and J are TRBV4-1 and TRBJ2-3; 7 nucleotides agree with TRBD2. With 0 bases clipped from V and 0 bases from J, the junction kept 6 bases outside the gene matches. The germline CDR1 and CDR2 sequences are MGHRA and YSYEKL. This CDR3 has 17 residues. Here the CDR3 DNA reads TGCGCCAGCAGCCAAGACCGAGGACTAGAAAGCACAGATACGCAGTATTTT. This codes for CASSQDRGLESTDTQYF.

The V call is TRBV13, the J call TRBJ2-5; 14 nucleotides line up with TRBD2. The V gene end was trimmed by 5 bases and the J gene end by 4 bases; junction bases not matched to a gene: 9. In germline, CDR1 is PRHDT, CDR2 FYEKMQ (reference sequence). The CDR3 is 17 amino acids. CDR3 region: CASSPRLAGGPGETQYF. The CDR3 DNA reads TGTGCCAGCAGCCCACGACTAGCGGGAGGGCCTGGAGAGACCCAGTACTTC.

V is TRBV10-3 and J is TRBJ2-5, with a possible D match to TRBD2 (5 bases). The germline gives CDR1 ENHRY, CDR2 SYGVKD. V lost 0 bases and J 5 bases, leaving 13 bases between the germline ends. The CDR3 is made up of 15 amino acids. For the CDR3, the DNA is TGTGCCATCAGTGAGTCTCTAGCTCCGGAGGAGACCCAGTACTTC. Its protein is CAISESLAPEETQYF.